The 32 T cell receptor beta chains given below trace back to one sample, sequenced in a study of blood T cells in healthy people across ages. Primed by a sample-barcoded 5' primer and a J-beta primer mix, a second PCR proceeded for about 7 to 11 cycles. TCRdb re-derived calls from the 5' RACE reads in MiXCR, one entry per CDR3 protein. The table lists 600,000 to 850,000 distinct CDR3 sequences, approximately 43% of them singletons. The material sequenced was blood. The receptors come from an older woman in good health.

This sequence joins TRBV24-1 and TRBJ1-2; D call uncertain. CDR1 KGHDR and CDR2 SFDVKD come from the germline V gene. V dropped 1 base and J dropped 7 bases, with 3 bases sitting between them. The length of the CDR3 is 11 residues. The CDR3 nucleotides are TGTGCCACCAGTGATTTTTCTGGCTACACCTTC. The encoded protein is CATSDFSGYTF.

There are a few counts of this clonotype. The rearrangement joins TRBV18 to TRBJ2-3; TRBD1 agrees at 7 bases. The germline CDR1 and CDR2 sequences are KGHSH and LQKENI. The ends lost 3 bases at V and 3 bases at J; junction bases unmatched: 3. The CDR3 is 14 amino acids. CDR3 residues: CASSPGTVTDTQYF. CDR3 nucleotides: TGTGCCAGCTCACCCGGGACAGTAACAGATACGCAGTATTTT.

V is TRBV12-3 or TRBV12-4 and J is TRBJ2-3; tentatively, D is TRBD2 (8 bases). The ends were cut back, 7 bases at V and 4 bases at J, with 21 bases in the middle. The CDR3 is 16 amino acids. CDR3: CASTRTSRGESDTQYF. CDR3 in DNA: TGTGCCAGCACCAGGACTAGCAGGGGGGAATCAGATACGCAGTATTTT.

This chain uses TRBV7-3 with TRBJ1-2; D might be TRBD1 (5 bases). This CDR3 has 13 amino acids. Trimming removed 2 bases at V and 5 bases at J, with 9 bases between. Germline CDR1 reads SGHTA; CDR2 reads FQGTGA. Here the CDR3 DNA reads TGTGCCAGCAGCTTAGTCCCAGGGTATGGCTACACCTTC. Its protein is CASSLVPGYGYTF. Full variable domain (outside the CDR3, taken from reference TRBV7-3 and TRBJ1-2): GAGVSQTPSNKVTEKGKYVELRCDPISGHTALYWYRQSLGQGPEFLIYFQGTGAADDSGLPNDRFFAVRPEGSVSTLKIQRTERGDSAVYLCASSLVPGYGYTFGSGTRLTVV.

The V gene is TRBV5-1, the J gene TRBJ2-3, with TRBD1 matching 8 bases. V trimming: 0 bases; J trimming: 4 bases; junction bases outside the gene matches: 4. This CDR3 contains 15 residues. Germline V gene data show CDR1 as SGHRS and CDR2 as YFSETQ. CDR3: CASSLGPGGADTQYF. CDR3 bases: TGCGCCAGCAGCTTGGGTCCAGGGGGCGCAGATACGCAGTATTTT.

This chain connects TRBV7-3 to TRBJ1-2; 10 bases are shared with TRBD1. This CDR3 spans 16 amino acids. J was trimmed by 5 bases and V by 5 bases; bases with no gene match: 11. Germline CDR1 reads SGHTA; CDR2 reads FQGTGA. In nucleotides, the CDR3 is TGTGCCAGCAGCCAGGGGACAGGGGCCATCAGGTATGGCTACACCTTC. This translates into CASSQGTGAIRYGYTF.

This rearrangement joins TRBV24-1 to TRBJ2-5; TRBD1 aligns across 7 bases. The J call may be mistaken, given a closer DNA end match to TRBJ2-7. This CDR3 has 14 residues. In germline, CDR1 is KGHDR, CDR2 SFDVKD. In nucleotides, the CDR3 is TGTGCCACCAGTGAGCCGAACCAGGGGGACGAGCAGTACTTC. Amino acids: CATSEPNQGDEQYF.

The V call is TRBV7-2, the J call TRBJ2-4; 7 bases are a match to TRBD2. The tail of the sequence fits TRBJ2-7 better, so the J call may be wrong. The CDR3 length is 16 residues. The V gene's germline CDR1 is SGHTA and CDR2 FQGNSA. The CDR3 bases are TGTGCCAGCAGACCACGTTCTAGCGGAAGGGATTACGAGCAGTACTTC. This codes for CASRPRSSGRDYEQYF.

The chain carries TRBV28 and TRBJ2-7; 10 nucleotides align to TRBD1. The CDR3 runs to 15 residues. V trimming: 4 bases; J trimming: 4 bases; junction bases outside the gene matches: 7. The germline gives CDR1 MDHEN, CDR2 SYDVKM. The CDR3 region has the DNA TGTGCCAGCAGTTCACTAGGACAGGGGGGGTACGAGCAGTACTTC. This codes for CASSSLGQGGYEQYF. The full variable domain, completed using reference TRBV28 and TRBJ2-7, is DVKVTQSSRYLVKRTGEKVFLECVQDMDHENMFWYRQDPGLGLRLIYFSYDVKMKEKGDIPEGYSVSREKKERFSLILESASTNQTSMYLCASSSLGQGGYEQYFGPGTRLTVT.

The chain links TRBV5-1 to TRBJ1-4; 9 nucleotides agree with TRBD1. Germline trimming cut 4 bases from V and 7 bases from J; bases unmatched to any gene: 5. Germline loops: CDR1 SGHRS, CDR2 YFSETQ. The CDR3 consists of 14 residues. The CDR3 DNA reads TGCGCCAGCAGCGGGGGGGACAGGGCTGAAAAACTGTTTTTT. This translates into CASSGGDRAEKLFF.

The chain has TRBV7-9 and TRBJ2-3; 8 bases line up with TRBD2. The junction had 8 bases not matched to a gene; V was cut back by 11 bases and J by 1 base. The V gene's germline CDR1 is SEHNR and CDR2 FQNEAQ (reference sequence). The length of the CDR3 is 14 residues. In DNA form, the CDR3 reads TGTGCCGTACCAGCGGGGGACCGCACAGATACGCAGTATTTT. This encodes CAVPAGDRTDTQYF.

J is TRBJ2-7 and V is TRBV7-2, with TRBD1 matching 9 bases. The germline gives CDR1 SGHTA, CDR2 FQGNSA. CDR3 length equals 16 residues. After removal of 4 bases from V and 5 bases from J, the junction contained 12 bases not matched to a gene. The CDR3 DNA reads as TGTGCCAGCAGCTCCACGCCGGGACAGGGAGCCAACGAGCAGTACTTC. Encoded protein: CASSSTPGQGANEQYF.

The table lists this clonotype with a few counts. This chain joins TRBV7-9 and TRBJ2-7; 10 bases align to TRBD2. V lost 5 bases and J lost 6; bases outside the gene matches: 13. Germline CDR1 SEHNR, CDR2 FQNEAQ (reference sequence). This CDR3 has 16 amino acids. The CDR3 protein is CASSNPSGSSTSEQYF. For the CDR3, the DNA is TGTGCCAGCAGCAATCCTAGCGGGAGCTCTACGAGCGAGCAGTACTTC.

This clonotype was seen ten or more times. A read error may explain this, as a much larger clone is one base away. The chain carries TRBV6-5 and TRBJ2-3; possible D gene TRBD2, 5 bases. Germline-derived CDR1 and CDR2 are MNHEY and SVGAGI. V gave up 6 bases and J gave up 4 bases, with 14 bases separating them. This CDR3 is 14 amino acids long. Here the CDR3 DNA reads TGTGCCAGCAGCCCCGGGCGGGCCCCAGATACGCAGTATTTT. Translated: CASSPGRAPDTQYF.

This clonotype was observed at least ten times. The V call is TRBV20-1, the J call TRBJ1-4, with 9 positions matching TRBD1. Germline CDR1 and CDR2: DFQATT and SNEGSKA (reference sequence). Trimming cost V 2 bases and J 7 bases; bases outside gene matches: 5. The CDR3 is 14 residues long. The CDR3 region is CSARKQGASEKLFF. The CDR3 DNA is TGCAGTGCTAGAAAACAGGGGGCGAGTGAAAAACTGTTTTTT.

The gene calls are TRBV7-9 and TRBJ2-1, with TRBD2 matching 14 bases. Germline CDR1 reads SEHNR; CDR2 reads FQNEAQ (reference sequence). The CDR3 has 14 amino acids. The V and J ends lost 3 bases and 9 bases, in that order; junction bases with no gene match: 1. The CDR3 protein is CASSFGLAGGEQFF. CDR3 nucleotide sequence: TGTGCCAGCAGCTTTGGACTAGCGGGAGGTGAGCAGTTCTTC.

With regard to this clonotype: A much larger clone differs from this one at a single base, so this may be a read error. The chain recombines TRBV25-1 with TRBJ2-7; maybe TRBD1 (7 bases). The CDR3 has 15 amino acids. The germline gives CDR1 MGHDK, CDR2 SYGVNS. Trimming pared 0 bases from V and 3 bases from J, leaving 12 bases between. In DNA, the CDR3 is TGTGCCAGCAGTGAATACGGGGGACAGAGCTACGAGCAGTACTTC. Translation: CASSEYGGQSYEQYF.

The chain is built from TRBV7-8 and TRBJ2-3; D is unclear. CDR3 length: 15 residues. The germline V gene encodes CDR1 SGHVS and CDR2 FQNEAQ. V gave up 5 bases and J gave up 0 bases, with 12 bases separating them. The CDR3 region has the DNA TGTGCCAGCAGCCAAAGCGTGACTAGCACAGATACGCAGTATTTT. Amino acids: CASSQSVTSTDTQYF. Combining the CDR3 with reference TRBV7-8 and TRBJ2-3 gives the whole variable domain GAGVSQSPRYKVAKRGQDVALRCDPISGHVSLFWYQQALGQGPEFLTYFQNEAQLDKSGLPSDRFFAERPEGSVSTLKIQRTQQEDSAVYLCASSQSVTSTDTQYFGPGTRLTVL.

The V and J genes are TRBV7-9 and TRBJ2-1; TRBD2 agrees at 10 bases. V shed 5 bases, J shed 5 bases, and the junction held 6 bases outside the gene matches. In germline, CDR1 is SEHNR, CDR2 FQNEAQ (reference sequence). The CDR3 consists of 15 residues. The CDR3 is CASSPTSGINNEQFF. The DNA of the CDR3 is TGTGCCAGCAGCCCCACTAGCGGGATTAACAATGAGCAGTTCTTC.

This clonotype showed up just a few times. This chain links TRBV6-2 or TRBV6-3 with TRBJ2-7, with 8 bases that match TRBD1. The V gene's germline CDR1 is MNHEY and CDR2 SVGEGT. The ends lost 2 bases at V and 0 bases at J; junction bases unmatched: 18. CDR3 size: 20 residues. CDR3 region: CASSYTWGQVLESTSYEQYF. The CDR3 DNA reads as TGTGCCAGCAGTTACACCTGGGGACAGGTCTTAGAGAGTACCTCCTACGAGCAGTACTTC.

This clonotype has just a few counts. The chain employs TRBV15 and TRBJ1-5; D is uncertain. The CDR3 runs 13 residues. The V end lost 0 bases, the J end lost 7 bases, and 7 bases lay between the germline ends. Germline V gene sequence: CDR1 LNHNV, CDR2 YYDKDF (reference sequence). CDR3 in amino acids: CATSRERSQPQHF. CDR3 in DNA: TGTGCCACCAGCAGAGAACGGAGCCAGCCCCAGCATTTT.

V usage is TRBV4-2 and J usage is TRBJ2-2; 11 bases line up with TRBD1. The CDR3 is 18 amino acids. CDR1 LGHNA and CDR2 YNFKEQ come from the germline V gene. V trimming: 3 bases; J trimming: 6 bases; junction bases outside the gene matches: 12. The CDR3 nucleotides are TGTGCCAGCAGCCAGGAAGCCATGGACAGGGGGCGCCCCGGGGAGCTGTTTTTT. It encodes CASSQEAMDRGRPGELFF.

Concerning this clonotype: A much more abundant neighbour one base away suggests this may be a read error. J is TRBJ2-5 and V is TRBV3-1, with TRBD2 matching 7 bases. Germline CDR1 reads LGHDT; CDR2 reads YNNKEL (reference sequence). The length of the CDR3 is 13 residues. The CDR3 nucleotides are TGTACCAGCAGCCAAGGCGGGGGAGGGACCCAGTACTTC. Translated: CTSSQGGGGTQYF.

This clonotype was counted a few times. The chain is built from TRBV5-6 and TRBJ2-7; 9 bases agree with TRBD1. Looked up from germline, CDR1 is SGHDT and CDR2 is YYEEEE. There are 14 residues in the CDR3. The junction had 2 bases not matched to a gene; V was cut back by 2 bases and J by 2 bases. This CDR3 is CASSFRTGAYEQYF. For the CDR3, the DNA is TGTGCCAGCAGCTTTCGGACAGGGGCCTACGAGCAGTACTTC. The full variable domain, rest sourced from reference TRBV5-6 and TRBJ2-7, is DAGVTQSPTHLIKTRGQQVTLRCSPKSGHDTVSWYQQALGQGPQFIFQYYEEEERQRGNFPDRFSGHQFPNYSSELNVNALLLGDSALYLCASSFRTGAYEQYFGPGTRLTVT.

The chain is built from TRBV6-1 and TRBJ2-1; D may correspond to TRBD1 or TRBD2 (5 bases each). Per the germline V gene, CDR1 is MNHNS and CDR2 is SASEGT. Trimming removed 6 bases from V and 3 bases from J, with 18 bases in between. The CDR3 runs to 16 residues. This CDR3 is CASSRDPFSGYNEQFF. CDR3 DNA sequence: TGTGCCAGCAGCAGGGACCCTTTTTCGGGCTACAATGAGCAGTTCTTC.

This clonotype was detected many times. V usage is TRBV2 and J usage is TRBJ2-7; the D gene is possibly TRBD1 (5 bases). Germline-derived CDR1 and CDR2 are SNHLY and FYNNEI. V was shortened by 3 bases and J by 2 bases, with 11 bases between the two germline ends. The length of the CDR3 is 14 residues. This CDR3 reads CASSDPAGPYEQYF. As DNA, the CDR3 is TGTGCCAGCAGTGATCCCGCAGGGCCCTACGAGCAGTACTTC.

The chain employs TRBV9 and TRBJ2-5; a possible D gene is TRBD2 (6 bases). The germline CDR1 and CDR2 sequences are SGDLS and YYNGEE. The CDR3 length is 14 residues. Trimming pared 1 base from V and 5 bases from J, leaving 12 bases between. CDR3: CASSVSSSVETQYF. In DNA, the CDR3 is TGTGCCAGCAGCGTATCGTCTAGCGTGGAGACCCAGTACTTC.

The rearrangement links TRBV5-5 to TRBJ2-1; TRBD2 might be the D (5 bases). V dropped 0 bases and J dropped 4 bases, with 11 bases sitting between them. The length of the CDR3 is 15 residues. The germline V gene encodes CDR1 SGHKS and CDR2 YYEKEE (reference sequence). The CDR3 spells CASSLGEWLYNEQFF. CDR3 sequence (DNA): TGTGCCAGCAGCTTGGGGGAGTGGCTTTACAATGAGCAGTTCTTC.

At least ten counts were recorded for this clonotype. The chain couples TRBV12-3 or TRBV12-4 to TRBJ2-3; TRBD1 might be the D (6 bases). The germline V and J ends were trimmed by 4 bases and 4 bases, with 6 bases remaining between them. This CDR3 is 12 amino acids long. The CDR3 spells CASSYRADTQYF. Written as DNA, the CDR3 is TGTGCCAGCAGTTACAGGGCAGATACGCAGTATTTT.

The V and J genes are TRBV5-1 and TRBJ1-4, with no clear D. V was pared by 7 bases and J by 11 bases, with 12 bases between. The CDR3 extends over 11 amino acids. Germline V lookup: CDR1 SGHRS, CDR2 YFSETQ. The CDR3 loop reads CASPAEVKLFF. CDR3 in DNA: TGCGCCAGCCCCGCGGAAGTTAAACTGTTTTTT.

This clonotype came up a few times. The rearrangement uses TRBV12-3 or TRBV12-4 and TRBJ2-5; no clear D. The CDR3 has 14 residues. V was trimmed by 4 bases and J by 5 bases, leaving 14 bases between them. The CDR3 DNA follows: TGTGCCAGCAGTTCCGGGCCCAGTGGGGAGACCCAGTACTTC. This gives the protein CASSSGPSGETQYF.

This clonotype was seen a handful of times. The chain links TRBV20-1 to TRBJ2-3; D not resolved. The CDR3 is 11 residues long. CDR1 is DFQATT and CDR2 is SNEGSKA in the germline V gene (reference sequence). Trimming took off 6 bases at V and 4 bases at J, with 8 bases between the two ends. The CDR3 loop is CSASHADTQYF. The CDR3 nucleotides read TGCAGTGCCTCACATGCAGATACGCAGTATTTT.